This T cell receptor beta chain was sequenced in a study of T cells in localized non-small cell lung cancer. This CDR3 comprises 16 residues. V shed 3 bases and J shed 2 bases, with 13 bases lying between them. Germline V gene sequence: CDR1 KGHSH, CDR2 LQKENI. Profiled with immunoSEQ multiplex PCR; TCRdb holds only in-frame clones, not every one. Of about 19,000 clones in the sample, approximately 90% were seen once. Regarding the study as a whole: In adjacent lung appeared a median approximately 57 of the top 100 tumor clones.

As for this clone: Its antigen remains unidentified.

The V gene is TRBV18, the J gene TRBJ2-2; D perhaps matches TRBD2 (6 bases). This TCR derives from a male donor aged 60 or over with stage I squamous cell lung carcinoma. The specimen was peripheral blood, collected before any cancer treatment. The CDR3 loop reads CASSPIGTLNTGELFF. CDR3 in DNA: TGTGCCAGCTCACCGATCGGGACTTTAAACACCGGGGAGCTGTTTTTT. Filled out from reference TRBV18 and TRBJ2-2, the complete variable domain reads NAGVMQNPRHLVRRRGQEARLRCSPMKGHSHVYWYRQLPEEGLKFMVYLQKENIIDESGMPKERFSAEFPKEGPSILRIQQVVRGDSAAYFCASSPIGTLNTGELFFGEGSRLTVL.